This T cell receptor (beta chain) originates from a study of T cells in Graves' hyperthyroidism and ophthalmopathy (dated by TCRdb to the late 2010s). Background for the entire study: Peripheral blood was collected at initial diagnosis, before any treatment. According to the paper, TCR Vbeta CDR3 sequencing was carried out on over 130 peripheral blood samples, which came from about 45 ophthalmopathy, around 75 hyperthyroidism and approximately 17 progressor patients. Prospective prediction of ophthalmopathy was tested in an independent validation cohort of about 19 hyperthyroidism patients and approximately 17 patients who later progressed to ophthalmopathy. Thyroid tissue and blood T-cell repertoires from roughly 6 Graves' hyperthyroidism patients were also compared in the study. A discovery cohort of about a hundred patients, 43 with Graves' ophthalmopathy and approximately 55 with stable Graves' hyperthyroidism, was used to find distinguishing TCR V-J signatures. For training and testing, the 80 to 100 patients in the discovery cohort were randomly divided in a 7:3 ratio. After sampling, hyperthyroidism patients received methimazole starting at 30 mg daily, and ophthalmopathy patients received high-dose intravenous methylprednisolone.

Broad study findings and their caveats: In validation, the model predicted progression to ophthalmopathy with about 71% sensitivity and around 72% specificity, a median of 6.5 months before onset. Sample size was not statistically predetermined, and blinding of investigators to group allocation was not performed. Blood samples also contained most of the expanded thyroid clonotypes (frequency above 0.001), which suggests that blood repertoires may reflect thyroid immune responses. Ophthalmopathy was separated from stable hyperthyroidism by a 13 V-J signature model, with about 86% sensitivity and about 84% specificity obtained in cross-validation and 80%/75% obtained in testing.

Amplification of TCR beta CDR3 regions was carried out from RNA transcripts. For the first round of RT-PCR on the TCR CDR3, the HTBI primer set was used together with the Qiagen OneStep RT-PCR kit. Libraries were constructed in a second round of multiplex PCR, after which size selection and purification were performed. Libraries were sequenced paired-end with 100 bp reads on an Illumina HiSeq2000. On the authors' methods: SOAPnuke was used to process the raw data, removing reads that contained adapters or uncalled bases, had a mean Phred below 15, or lacked an exact match to the constant primer or identifier. High-quality paired reads were merged with COPE v1.2.5, and unique nucleotide sequences were defined as clonotypes. MiTCR v1.1 was used to align clonotypes to the IMGT TRBV, TRBD and TRBJ reference segments. The analysis was restricted to V-J combinations with a frequency above 0.0001, which together covered around 99% of the repertoires. A TCS score was defined as the ratio between F50 (clonal expansion) and ExV (chaos), using BLOSUM62-based TCRdist between CDR3 peptides within each V-J. Welch's t-statistics and random forest reduced some 510 V-J features to 10 to 15, which were used in a naive Bayes classifier (R e1071). TCRdb reworked the public reads: Q25 trimming with fastp, MiXCR clone assembly, productive beta chains retained. Each entry is one CDR3 protein sequence, shown with its most common DNA and genes. The V and J calls and clone size come from TCRdb's table, not from the authors' own analysis. The sample has some 740,000 distinct CDR3 sequences on record, 14% of them singletons. The ten top clones hold about 9.4% of the sample.

Stable Graves' hyperthyroidism was defined as the absence of progression to ophthalmopathy over 18 months of follow-up. The hyperthyroidism patients were between 18 and 65 years old and newly diagnosed, with a disease duration of less than 2 months. Patients with uncontrolled infections, other autoimmune diseases, pregnancy or lactation were excluded. Diagnoses were based on clinical symptoms, serum thyroxine and TRAb, thyroid ultrasound and orbital computed tomography. PBMCs were isolated from 10 ml of fresh peripheral blood by Ficoll-Paque density gradient centrifugation. Total RNA was extracted using Trizol reagent, and RNA quality was assessed on an Agilent 2100 Bioanalyzer. In this sample, this clonotype turned up a few times. Its antigen target is currently unknown. Base qualities are not provided; no much larger clone lies one nucleotide away. Here V drops 2 bases and J drops 5 bases, and the junction holds 9 bases not matched to any gene. The CDR1 and CDR2 encoded by the germline V gene (reference sequence) are SEHNR and FQNEAQ. From its cysteine to its phenylalanine, the CDR3 spans 15 amino acids. The retained sequence is limited to the CDR3, 45 bases, with the frame set at the first base.

The source of this sequence is a woman between 18 and 29 years old with Graves' hyperthyroidism. The sample taken for sequencing was blood. The V and J genes are TRBV7-9 and TRBJ2-7; 7 bases in the junction line up with TRBD1. The DNA sequence follows: TGTGCCAGCAGCTTAAACGTCGCAGGGGGAAACGAGCAGTACTTC. Translated, this gives CASSLNVAGGNEQYF.